These T cell receptor beta chains were read from a single sample in a study of T cell responses to AZD1222 COVID-19 vaccine. This table comes from immunoSEQ multiplex PCR, and its TCRdb copy is limited to in-frame clones, with some not included. The sample holds 110,000 to 150,000 clones, 85% to 90% seen once. Sequencing was performed on peripheral blood, taken on day 0 of AZD1222 vaccination. These TCRs come from an adult in good health. Each CDR3 is given with its conserved first and last residue. D genes are given only for firm matches. A row's size may be missing; if present it is once, few, many or a size class.

j_call d_call clone_size v_call cdr3_aa cdr3_nt
TRBJ1-2 . . TRBV19 CASSPPGAYGYTF TGTGCCAGTAGTCCCCCAGGGGCCTATGGCTACACCTTC
TRBJ2-7 . . TRBV11-2 CASSLVTREQYF TGTGCCAGCAGCTTAGTCACCAGGGAGCAGTACTTC
TRBJ2-4 TRBD1 once TRBV20-1 CSGTGRDIQYF TGCAGTGGGACAGGAAGAGACATTCAGTACTTC
TRBJ2-3 TRBD2 . TRBV2 CASGTLAGGLGDTQYF TGTGCCAGCGGTACTCTAGCGGGGGGACTAGGAGATACGCAGTATTTT
TRBJ2-6 . . TRBV5-5 CASSPQTGTGANVLTF TGTGCCAGCAGCCCCCAAACAGGGACTGGGGCCAACGTCCTGACTTTC
TRBJ1-3 . . TRBV15 CATSRDRTGNTIYF TGTGCCACCAGCAGAGACCGGACTGGAAACACCATATATTTT
TRBJ2-7 . . TRBV30 CAWRRAEGLYEQYF TGTGCCTGGAGGAGGGCGGAGGGGTTGTACGAGCAGTACTTC
TRBJ1-4 . . TRBV30 CAWRRGINEKLFF TGTGCCTGGAGGAGAGGGATTAATGAAAAACTGTTTTTT
TRBJ1-2 TRBD1 . TRBV6-1 CASSEVGQGINYGYTF TGTGCCAGCAGTGAAGTTGGACAGGGAATTAACTATGGCTACACCTTC
TRBJ1-2 . . TRBV12-3/TRBV12-4 CASSLGGSGYTF TGTGCCAGCAGTCTAGGGGGAAGCGGCTACACCTTC
TRBJ2-2 . . TRBV7-2 CASSLGRHAGELFF TGTGCCAGCAGCTTAGGTCGACACGCCGGGGAGCTGTTTTTT
TRBJ1-5 . few TRBV23-1 CASSQSKGRTNQPQHF TGCGCCAGCAGTCAATCGAAGGGACGGACCAATCAGCCCCAGCATTTT
TRBJ2-3 TRBD1 . TRBV5-4 CASSLDRGYDTQYF TGTGCCAGCAGCCTCGACAGGGGGTACGATACGCAGTATTTT
TRBJ1-1 . . TRBV7-2 CASSLSSGLEAFF TGTGCCAGCAGCTTGTCCTCGGGCCTTGAAGCTTTCTTT
TRBJ2-7 TRBD2 . TRBV7-9 CASSLRGLQDEQYF TGTGCCAGCAGCTTAAGGGGACTACAGGACGAGCAGTACTTC
TRBJ1-2 . . TRBV4-2 CASSRGRDKYGYTF TGTGCCAGCAGCCGCGGCCGGGACAAGTATGGCTACACCTTC
TRBJ1-5 TRBD1 . TRBV27 CASSSGQGASGNQPQHF TGTGCCAGCAGTTCGGGACAGGGGGCGTCCGGCAATCAGCCCCAGCATTTT
TRBJ1-1 . . TRBV18 CASSPDLGGTEAFF TGTGCCAGCTCCCCTGACCTGGGAGGCACTGAAGCTTTCTTT
TRBJ2-2 . . TRBV7-9 CASSSPVYTGELFF TGTGCCAGCAGCTCACCAGTGTACACCGGGGAGCTGTTTTTT
TRBJ1-3 . . TRBV6-5 CASSPTGNSGNTIYF TGTGCCAGCAGCCCAACAGGAAACTCTGGAAACACCATATATTTT
TRBJ1-1 . . TRBV7-2 CASSSGPNTEAFF TGTGCCAGCAGCTCGGGACCGAACACTGAAGCTTTCTTT
TRBJ2-2 . . TRBV4-1 CASSQIDMGLLTGELFF TGCGCCAGCAGCCAGATCGATATGGGACTCCTAACCGGGGAGCTGTTTTTT
TRBJ1-4 . . TRBV9 CASSVGQPRTTNEKLFF TGTGCCAGCAGCGTAGGTCAGCCTAGAACAACTAATGAAAAACTGTTTTTT
TRBJ1-5 . . TRBV5-8 CASSSGRTLINQPQHF TGTGCCAGCAGTAGTGGACGGACCCTTATAAATCAGCCCCAGCATTTT
TRBJ1-6 . . TRBV27 CASSLRNSPLHF TGTGCCAGCAGTTTAAGGAATTCACCCCTCCACTTT
TRBJ1-1 . . TRBV28 CASSLLPGQLNTEAFF TGTGCCAGCAGTTTACTCCCGGGACAATTGAACACTGAAGCTTTCTTT
TRBJ1-1 TRBD1 . TRBV2 CASRGQGLNTEAFF TGTGCCAGCAGGGGACAGGGTTTAAACACTGAAGCTTTCTTT
TRBJ2-5 . . TRBV29-1 CSVIAVQETQYF TGCAGCGTAATAGCGGTCCAAGAGACCCAGTACTTC
TRBJ1-4 TRBD1 . TRBV4-1 CASSQDPSGGVTNEKLFF TGCGCCAGCAGCCAAGACCCTTCAGGGGGGGTAACTAATGAAAAACTGTTTTTT
TRBJ2-7 . . TRBV11-2 CASSLEFGWDEQYF TGTGCCAGCAGCTTAGAGTTCGGGTGGGACGAGCAGTACTTC
TRBJ1-2 . . TRBV7-9 CASSLGELDGYTF TGTGCCAGCAGCTTAGGAGAATTGGATGGCTACACCTTC
TRBJ1-4 . . TRBV18 CASSPKQGPATNEKLFF TGTGCCAGCTCACCCAAACAGGGCCCTGCAACTAATGAAAAACTGTTTTTT
TRBJ1-4 TRBD1 . TRBV5-8 CASSLDPGTGNEKLFF TGTGCCAGCAGCTTAGACCCCGGGACAGGGAATGAAAAACTGTTTTTT
TRBJ1-2 TRBD1 . TRBV27 CASWDSNYGYTF TGTGCCAGCTGGGACAGTAACTATGGCTACACCTTC
TRBJ1-3 . . TRBV15 CATSRVSQGGRSGNTIYF TGTGCCACCAGCAGAGTGTCCCAAGGGGGACGCTCTGGAAACACCATATATTTT
TRBJ1-2 . . TRBV5-1 CASTSGQGRDYGYTF TGCGCCAGCACCAGCGGCCAGGGGCGCGACTATGGCTACACCTTC
TRBJ2-7 TRBD1 . TRBV5-1 CASSTGESSYEQYF TGCGCCAGCAGCACAGGGGAAAGCTCCTACGAGCAGTACTTC